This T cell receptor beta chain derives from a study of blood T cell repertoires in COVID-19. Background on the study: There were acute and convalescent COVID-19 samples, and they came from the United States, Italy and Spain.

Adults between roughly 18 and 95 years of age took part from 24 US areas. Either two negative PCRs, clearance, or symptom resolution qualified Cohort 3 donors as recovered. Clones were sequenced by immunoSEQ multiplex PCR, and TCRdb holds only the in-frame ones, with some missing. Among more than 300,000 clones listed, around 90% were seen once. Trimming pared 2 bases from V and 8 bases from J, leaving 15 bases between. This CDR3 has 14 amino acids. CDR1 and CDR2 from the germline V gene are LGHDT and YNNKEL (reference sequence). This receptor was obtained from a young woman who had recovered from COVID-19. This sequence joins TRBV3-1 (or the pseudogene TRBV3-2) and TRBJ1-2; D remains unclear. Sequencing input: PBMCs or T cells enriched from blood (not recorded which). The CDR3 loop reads CASSQRRGSGGYTF. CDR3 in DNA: TGTGCCAGCAGCCAACGACGGGGATCTGGCGGCTACACCTTC.